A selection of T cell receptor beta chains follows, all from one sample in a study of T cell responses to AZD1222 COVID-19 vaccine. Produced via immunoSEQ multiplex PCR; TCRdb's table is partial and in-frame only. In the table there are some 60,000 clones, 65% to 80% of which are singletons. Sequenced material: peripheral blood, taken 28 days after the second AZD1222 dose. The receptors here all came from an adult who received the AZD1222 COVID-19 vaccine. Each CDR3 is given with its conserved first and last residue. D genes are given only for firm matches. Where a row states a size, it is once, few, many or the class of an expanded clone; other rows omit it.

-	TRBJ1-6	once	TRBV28	TGTGCCAGCAAATTCGGCTCCTATAATTCACCCCTCCACTTT	CASKFGSYNSPLHF
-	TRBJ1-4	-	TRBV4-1	TGCGCCAGCAGCCAAGCCTTAGGTAGACGTGGTGATGAAAAACTGTTTTTT	CASSQALGRRGDEKLFF
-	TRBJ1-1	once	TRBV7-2	TGTGCCAGCAGCTTGCCCGGGACACCGAACACTGAAGCTTTCTTT	CASSLPGTPNTEAFF
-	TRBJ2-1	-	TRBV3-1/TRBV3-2	TGTGCCAGCAGCCAAACGGGAGAAAGGGAGTTCTTC	CASSQTGEREFF
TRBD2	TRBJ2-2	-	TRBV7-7	TGTGCCAGCAGCGCAAGACCAGCGGGGGGTCATGGGAACACCGGGGAGCTGTTTTTT	CASSARPAGGHGNTGELFF
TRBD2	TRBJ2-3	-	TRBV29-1	TGCAGCGTAGGGACTAGCGGGGGGCCGGTTACAGATACGCAGTATTTT	CSVGTSGGPVTDTQYF
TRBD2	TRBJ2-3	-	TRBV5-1	TGCGCCAGCAGCTTAGAGGTAGCGGGGACCACAGATACGCAGTATTTT	CASSLEVAGTTDTQYF
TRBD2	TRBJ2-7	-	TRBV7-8	TGTGCCAGCGGGACTGGACTAGCGGGGGGCGAGCAGTACTTC	CASGTGLAGGEQYF
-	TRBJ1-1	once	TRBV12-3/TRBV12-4	TGTGCCAGCAGTTTCGGGGTTGAAGCTTTCTTT	CASSFGVEAFF
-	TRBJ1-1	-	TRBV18	TGTGCCAGCTCTGGGGCGGCGGACACTGAAGCTTTCTTT	CASSGAADTEAFF
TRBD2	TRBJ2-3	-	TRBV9	TGTGCCAGCAGCCCAGGGAGGGTAGGCACAGATACGCAGTATTTT	CASSPGRVGTDTQYF
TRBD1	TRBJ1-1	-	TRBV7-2	TGTGCCAGCAGCACTACAGGGGGGGACACTGAAGCTTTCTTT	CASSTTGGDTEAFF
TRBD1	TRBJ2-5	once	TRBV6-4	TGTGCCAGCAGTAGGGACAGTCAAGAGACCCAGTACTTC	CASSRDSQETQYF
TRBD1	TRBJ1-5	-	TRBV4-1	TGCGCCAGCAGCCACGTCGGGACAGACAAAATTCAGCCCCAGCATTTT	CASSHVGTDKIQPQHF
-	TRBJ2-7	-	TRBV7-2	TGTGCCAGCAGCTTAGACGCGAGATACGAGCAGTACTTC	CASSLDARYEQYF
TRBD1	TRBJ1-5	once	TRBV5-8	TGTGCCAGCAGCATCAGGGGGGGTCAGCCCCAGCATTTT	CASSIRGGQPQHF
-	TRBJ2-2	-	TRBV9	TGTGCCAGCAGCGTAGAAGGGACACTGAACACCGGGGAGCTGTTTTTT	CASSVEGTLNTGELFF
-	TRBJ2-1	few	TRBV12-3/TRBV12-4	TGTGCCAGCAGTTGGCGAGGAAGCAATGAGCAGTTCTTC	CASSWRGSNEQFF
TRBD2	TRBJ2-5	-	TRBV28	TGTGCCAGTTCGGGCACATGGGGACTAGCGGAACAAGAGACCCAGTACTTC	CASSGTWGLAEQETQYF
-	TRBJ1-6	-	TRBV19	TGTGCCAGTAGTAAGCCAGGGAACTCACCCCTCCACTTT	CASSKPGNSPLHF
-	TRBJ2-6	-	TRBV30	TGTGCCTGGGGAATGTCTGGGGCCAACGTCCTGACTTTC	CAWGMSGANVLTF
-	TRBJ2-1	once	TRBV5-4	TGTGCCAGCAGCTTGGAGGCAGCATACAATGAGCAGTTCTTC	CASSLEAAYNEQFF
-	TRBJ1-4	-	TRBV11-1	TGTGCCAGCAGCCGGACCGTTACTAATGAAAAACTGTTTTTT	CASSRTVTNEKLFF
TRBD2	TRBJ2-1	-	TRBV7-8	TGTGCCAGCAGCTTACTGAGACTAGCGGGCCCGAGCTCCTACAATGAGCAGTTCTTC	CASSLLRLAGPSSYNEQFF
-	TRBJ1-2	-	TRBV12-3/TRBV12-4	TGTGCCAGCAGTTTAGGGTCGAGGTATGGCTACACCTTC	CASSLGSRYGYTF
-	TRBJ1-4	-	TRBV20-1	TGCAGTGCTAGTTCCCGGACAGACGCAACTAATGAAAAACTGTTTTTT	CSASSRTDATNEKLFF
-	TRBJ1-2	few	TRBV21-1	TGTGCCAGCAGTTGTACAGGGCGTAGGACCATTATTCTTCCTAACTATGGCTACACCTTC	CASSCTGRRTIILPNYGYTF
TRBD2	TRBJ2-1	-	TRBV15	TGTGCCACCAGCAGAGATTACGGGGGGTTTAGCTCCTACAATGAGCAGTTCTTC	CATSRDYGGFSSYNEQFF
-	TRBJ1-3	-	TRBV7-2	TGTGCCAGCAGCTTTCTTGGCCGAAGCTCTGGAAACACCATATATTTT	CASSFLGRSSGNTIYF
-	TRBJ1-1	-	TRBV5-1	TGCGCCAGCAGCTTTGACACTCCCACTAACACTGAAGCTTTCTTT	CASSFDTPTNTEAFF
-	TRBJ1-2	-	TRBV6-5	TGTGCCAGCAGTTACAGGACACGAGATGGCTACACCTTC	CASSYRTRDGYTF
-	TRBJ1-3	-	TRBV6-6	TGTGCCAGCAGTCGGGGATTCGACAGCTCTGGAAACACCATATATTTT	CASSRGFDSSGNTIYF
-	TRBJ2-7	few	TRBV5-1	TGCGCCAGCAGCTTTGGGGACTACGAGCAGTACTTC	CASSFGDYEQYF
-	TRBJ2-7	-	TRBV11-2	TGTGCCAGCAGCTTAGGCAGGGAGCTCGAGCAGTACTTC	CASSLGRELEQYF
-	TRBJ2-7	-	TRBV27	TGTGCCAGCAGTTTGGACTACTCCTACGAGCAGTACTTC	CASSLDYSYEQYF
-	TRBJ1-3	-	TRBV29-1	TGCAGCGTTCTTGGACGGAGCTCTGGAAACACCATATATTTT	CSVLGRSSGNTIYF
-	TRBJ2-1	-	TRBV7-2	TGTGCCAGCAGCTTAGTAGCAGAAGAAAAGCAGTTCTTC	CASSLVAEEKQFF